This T cell receptor beta chain comes out of a study of CXCR3 chemokines and chemotherapy response in bladder cancer (dated by TCRdb to between 2020 and 2023). As for the study more broadly: Whether chemotherapy response in human bladder cancer was predicted by intratumoral CXCR3 chemokine system activity was examined in the study.

Receptor amplification or capture employed PCR. The sample was run on an Illumina HiSeq 2500. TCRdb reworked the public reads: Q25 trimming with fastp, MiXCR clone assembly, productive beta chains retained. Every distinct CDR3 protein forms one entry, paired with its most common genes and DNA. In all, the sample holds 1,500 to 2,000 distinct CDR3 sequences, and about 20% of those were seen once. The leading ten clones occupy about a third of the sample. From its cysteine to its phenylalanine, the CDR3 spans 17 amino acids. Left in the record is the CDR3 DNA by itself, 51 bases read in frame from the first base. Trimming accounts for 5 bases at V and 1 base at J, while the number of junction bases matched to no gene is 11. CDR1 and CDR2 (SGHAT, FQDESV) derive from the germline V gene (reference sequence). This clonotype was picked up many times. Which antigen it targets is not known. The record has no base qualities; no much larger clone is one base away.

The sequence links TRBV11-1 to TRBJ2-3; 8 middle bases align to TRBD2. This specimen was acquired from a patient whose treatment included neoadjuvant chemotherapy. This TCR came from a human donor with bladder cancer that did not respond to neoadjuvant chemotherapy. The DNA reads TGTGCCAGCAGCCGGACGAGCGGGGGCCCCCGCACAGATACGCAGTATTTT. The translation is CASSRTSGGPRTDTQYF.